This T cell receptor beta chain was sequenced in a study of OX40 agonist ivuxolimab in advanced cancers. General notes on the study: Ivuxolimab was an agonistic, fully human IgG2 monoclonal antibody directed against OX40 (CD134), a costimulatory receptor. Intravenous ivuxolimab was administered to patients every 2 weeks at six dose levels: 0.01, 0.1, 0.3, 1.5, 3 and 10 mg/kg. Of the 52 patients in dose escalation, 19 had hepatocellular carcinoma, some 15 had melanoma, 9 had renal cell carcinoma and 9 had head and neck cancer. A male proportion of around 80% and a mean age of roughly 55 years, ranging from about 23 to 90, were recorded for the dose-escalation cohort. Prior anti-PD-1, anti-PD-L1 or anti-CTLA-4 therapy was permitted, and about two fifths of dose-escalation patients had received checkpoint inhibitors. Partial responses occurred in three dose-escalation patients, of whom one had hepatocellular carcinoma and two had cutaneous melanoma. Peripheral TCRbeta sequencing aimed to test whether ivuxolimab altered TCR sequence diversity and caused clonal T-cell expansion. The paper reports the monotherapy dose-escalation portion (N ≈ 52 patients) of the phase I ivuxolimab trial.

Turning to this clone: Its antigen is unknown. No much larger clone is present one base from it, and per-base qualities are unavailable.

As encoded in the germline V gene (reference sequence), CDR1 is GTSNPN while CDR2 is SVGIG. Spanning cysteine to phenylalanine, the CDR3 consists of 13 amino acids. The DNA shown is the 39-base CDR3, in frame from base 1. Trimming takes 0 bases from V and 5 bases from J, and the germline ends sit 10 bases apart. General conclusions and limits of the study: At doses of 0.1 to 3.0 mg/kg, clonal expansion of both CD4+ and CD8+ T cells in blood was seen between baseline and week 6. In partial responders in the 0.1-3.0 mg/kg groups, normalized peripheral clonal expansion was found to be among the lowest, especially among CD8+ T cells. After ivuxolimab, expanded clones were on average more numerous among CD8+ T cells than among CD4+ T cells. Which antigens the clonally expanded peripheral T cells were specific for was not determined. Low levels of normalized T-cell clonal expansion were also seen in some patients who did not respond.

To sequence the TCRbeta CDR3 region, genomic DNA was isolated from the sorted cells. The immunoSEQ Assay was used to sequence the TCRbeta CDR3 regions. TCRdb re-hosts the immuneACCESS table, in-frame sequences only. Its copies lack some clones; in the studies checked, an unresolved V gene accounts for under half of them, and the cause for the rest is not known. The sample records about 50,000 clones, 70% to 90% of which are singletons. Of the sample, roughly 10% falls within the top ten clones. The trial excluded patients who had a history of autoimmune disease or who were on systemic immunosuppression. Peripheral blood for TCR sequencing was collected from all dose cohorts at baseline, on cycle 4 day 1, and on cycle 7 day 1. The samples were taken from a phase I, first-in-human, multicenter, open-label dose-escalation trial of ivuxolimab. Adults with locally advanced or metastatic melanoma, renal cell, hepatocellular, or head and neck squamous cell carcinoma were enrolled in the trial. Before TCR sequencing, CD4+ T cells and CD8+ T cells from peripheral blood were sorted into separate populations.

The chain joins TRBV30 to TRBJ1-1; confidence is insufficient to name the D gene. The clonotype comes from an adult with an advanced solid tumor such as melanoma, head and neck, liver or kidney cancer. The sequencing used CD4+ or CD8+ T cells sorted from blood, collected in a trial of the OX40 agonist ivuxolimab. CDR3 sequence: CAWSVIRGTEAFF. In nucleotide form, the sequence is TGTGCCTGGAGTGTGATCCGAGGGACTGAAGCTTTCTTT.